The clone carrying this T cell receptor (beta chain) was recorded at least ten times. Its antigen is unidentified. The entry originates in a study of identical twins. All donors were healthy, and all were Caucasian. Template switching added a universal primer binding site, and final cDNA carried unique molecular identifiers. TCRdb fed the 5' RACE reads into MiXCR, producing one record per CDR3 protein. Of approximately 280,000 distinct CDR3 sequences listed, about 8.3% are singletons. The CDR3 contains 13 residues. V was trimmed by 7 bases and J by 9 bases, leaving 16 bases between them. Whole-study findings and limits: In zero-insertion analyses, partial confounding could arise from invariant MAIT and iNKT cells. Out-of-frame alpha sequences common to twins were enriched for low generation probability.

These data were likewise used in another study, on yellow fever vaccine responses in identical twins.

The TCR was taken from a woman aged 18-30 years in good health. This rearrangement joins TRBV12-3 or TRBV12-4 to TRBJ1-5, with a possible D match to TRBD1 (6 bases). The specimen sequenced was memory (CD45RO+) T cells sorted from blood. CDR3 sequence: CASTLGGGGPQHF. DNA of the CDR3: TGTGCCAGCACCTTAGGGGGGGGTGGGCCCCAGCATTTT.